This T cell receptor beta chain derives from a study of shared clonotypes between healthy human individuals. Study-wide context: CD4 naive and CD4 memory each took three plates per donor, while CD8 naive took two and CD8 memory one.

Turning to this clone: Its antigen is as yet unknown.

The study, taken as a whole, reports: Naive CD4 clonotype sharing across a few donors was approximately 5%. Naive subsets usually exceeded memory subsets in estimated richness.

Replicate PCRs from sorted subsets contained roughly 220 ng DNA, which is some 32,000 T cell genomes. Method: immunoSEQ multiplex PCR; TCRdb's copy keeps in-frame clones and lacks some. The table has around 100,000 clones, about 62% seen once. This TCR was sampled from a woman aged 25-40 years in good health. The sequenced sample was memory CD8+ T cells sorted from blood. As for subset: CD45RO+ cells pooled with CCR7-negative TemRA cells.

The DNA for the CDR3 is TGTGCCACCAGCGGTCCGGGACTAGTAGATGAGCAGTTCTTC. Translation gives CATSGPGLVDEQFF. V gene TRBV15 combines with J gene TRBJ2-1, with 8 bases identical to TRBD2. The CDR3 sequence is 14 residues long. Germline CDR1 and CDR2: LNHNV and YYDKDF (reference sequence). V lost 5 bases to trimming and J lost 8 bases; unmatched junction nucleotides: 8. The entire variable domain, with the rest obtained from reference TRBV15 and TRBJ2-1, is as follows: DAMVIQNPRYQVTQFGKPVTLSCSQTLNHNVMYWYQQKSSQAPKLLFHYYDKDFNNEADTPDNFQSRRPNTSFCFLDIRSPGLGDTAMYLCATSGPGLVDEQFFGPGTRLTVL.